This is a list of T cell receptor beta chains from one sample in a study of blood T cells in healthy people across ages. In TCRdb, the 5' RACE reads were re-called with MiXCR into one record per CDR3 protein. The sample carries under 1,100,000 distinct CDR3 sequences, roughly a quarter recorded once. The same sample was also studied in work on T cells of mothers and their children.

Source material: blood. These receptors originate from a girl aged 2-10 years in good health. The CDR3 runs from the conserved cysteine through the conserved F or W. D genes are given only for firm matches. The listing skips clone size in some rows; elsewhere it reads once, few, many or a size class.

V,length,D,size,J,DNA,CDR3
TRBV5-4,16,-,-,TRBJ2-7,TGTGCCAGCAGCGGGAGGAGACTGGCTGGTACCTACGAGCAGTACTTC,CASSGRRLAGTYEQYF
TRBV2,14,TRBD2,-,TRBJ2-1,TGTGCCTGCAGTGGGGGGAGGGCCTACAATGAGCAGTTCTTC,CACSGGRAYNEQFF
TRBV12-3/TRBV12-4,17,-,-,TRBJ1-2,TGTGCCAGCAGTTTAGTGCCCACAGGTCTGGGTAACTATGGCTACACCTTC,CASSLVPTGLGNYGYTF
TRBV12-3/TRBV12-4,16,TRBD2,few,TRBJ2-3,TGTGCCAGCAGTTTAACTGCTAGCGGGGGCACAGATACGCAGTATTTT,CASSLTASGGTDTQYF
TRBV7-9,16,TRBD2,few,TRBJ2-1,TGTGCCAGCAGCTTGCTAGCGGGAGGGATGTACAATGAGCAGTTCTTC,CASSLLAGGMYNEQFF
TRBV12-3/TRBV12-4,13,-,-,TRBJ2-7,TGTGCCAGCAGTTTTGGGGGAGGGGGCGAGCAGTACTTC,CASSFGGGGEQYF
TRBV4-3,16,TRBD2,few,TRBJ2-1,TGCGCCAGCAGCCAAGTGATAGCGGGGGACTTCAATGAGCAGTTCTTC,CASSQVIAGDFNEQFF
TRBV29-1,15,TRBD2,few,TRBJ2-2,TGCAGCGTTAGGAGGGAGGGGTCGAACACCGGGGAGCTGTTTTTT,CSVRREGSNTGELFF
TRBV4-1,13,TRBD1,-,TRBJ2-1,TGCGCCAGCAGCCAACGCGACAGGGTTGAGCAGTTCTTC,CASSQRDRVEQFF
TRBV11-2,15,TRBD2,few,TRBJ2-1,TGTGCCAGCAGCTTACTAGCGGGAGGTCCTCAGGAGCAGTTCTTC,CASSLLAGGPQEQFF
TRBV7-9,14,TRBD1,-,TRBJ2-5,TGTGCCAGCAGCTACGGACAGGGTCGAGAGACCCAGTACTTC,CASSYGQGRETQYF
TRBV28,15,-,-,TRBJ1-4,TGTGCCAGCAGGGACGGGGGGGACGAAGGCGTAAAACTGTTTTTT,CASRDGGDEGVKLFF
TRBV28,20,-,-,TRBJ2-1,TGTGCCAGCAGTGCTTCCGCTCTCCCTCGGGGAAGGCCCCTAGGGTATGAGCAGTTCTTC,CASSASALPRGRPLGYEQFF
TRBV12-3/TRBV12-4,16,TRBD1,few,TRBJ2-3,TGTGCCAGCAGCCCTCCCCGGGACAGAGGGGCAGATACGCAGTATTTT,CASSPPRDRGADTQYF
TRBV5-1,11,-,few,TRBJ2-5,TGCGCCAGCAGTGATACAGCGACCCAGTACTTC,CASSDTATQYF
TRBV5-1,14,-,few,TRBJ2-7,TGCGCCAGCAGCGGTGCGGGCCGGGTGGACGAGCAGTACTTC,CASSGAGRVDEQYF
TRBV19,16,TRBD2,few,TRBJ2-1,TGTGCCAGTAGTACCATAGCGGGGGGCCGCTACAATGAGCAGTTCTTC,CASSTIAGGRYNEQFF
TRBV28,15,-,-,TRBJ1-4,TGTGCCAGCAGTCCCAATGGGGGGACTAATGAAAAACTGTTTTTT,CASSPNGGTNEKLFF
TRBV2,11,-,few,TRBJ2-7,TGTGCCAGCAGTGGAGGAAGCGAGCAGTACTTC,CASSGGSEQYF
TRBV29-1,13,-,-,TRBJ2-7,TGCAGCGTTGAGACCGACTTCTCCTACGAGCAGTACTTC,CSVETDFSYEQYF
TRBV7-2,17,-,-,TRBJ2-2,TGTGCCAGCAGCTTAGCCCTTAGGGACCCATCGTCCGGGGAGCTGTTTTTT,CASSLALRDPSSGELFF
TRBV29-1,13,TRBD2,-,TRBJ2-3,TGCAGCGGCGCGGGGGTTGTAACAGATACGCAGTATTTT,CSGAGVVTDTQYF
TRBV7-7,16,TRBD2,many,TRBJ2-5,TGTGCTAGCAGCTTGGAGGGTCTAGCGGGGACAGAGACCCAGTACTTC,CASSLEGLAGTETQYF
TRBV28,12,-,many,TRBJ2-2,TGTGCCAGCAGTTTTCTGACCGGGGAGCTGTTTTTT,CASSFLTGELFF
TRBV7-6,15,TRBD2,-,TRBJ2-7,TGTGCCAGCAGCTTCCGACTAGCGGGTGATTATGAGCAGTACTTC,CASSFRLAGDYEQYF
TRBV7-2,14,TRBD1,few,TRBJ2-7,TGTGCCAGCATCGATGACAGGGTCTCCTACGAGCAGTACTTC,CASIDDRVSYEQYF
TRBV12-3/TRBV12-4,13,-,-,TRBJ1-2,TGTGCCAGCCAACCCATGGGAATCTATGGCTACACCTTC,CASQPMGIYGYTF
TRBV7-9,12,-,few,TRBJ2-7,TGTGCCAGCAGTCCTGTAGCCTACGAGCAGTACTTC,CASSPVAYEQYF
TRBV7-8,15,-,-,TRBJ2-5,TGTGCCAGCAGAACACGGGGCCAGTCAATTATGACCCAGTACTTC,CASRTRGQSIMTQYF
TRBV6-5,14,-,few,TRBJ2-5,TGTGCCAGCAGTTACTCAAGTCCAAAAGAGACCCAGTACTTC,CASSYSSPKETQYF
TRBV7-9,14,-,-,TRBJ1-2,TGTGCCAGCAGCTTAGAGGGCGCTTTCTATGGCTACACCTTC,CASSLEGAFYGYTF
TRBV27,19,-,-,TRBJ2-3,TGTGCCAGCAGCTTAGCAAAACCCTTGTGGAGACCAAGCACAGATACGCAGTATTTT,CASSLAKPLWRPSTDTQYF
TRBV9,16,-,few,TRBJ2-3,TGTGCCAGCAGCGTAGCTGCGGAACACCGTGGCGATACGCAGTATTTT,CASSVAAEHRGDTQYF
TRBV2,14,TRBD1,few,TRBJ2-7,TGTGCCAGCAGCTCGAACAGGGACAGGTACGAGCAGTACTTC,CASSSNRDRYEQYF
TRBV15,15,-,-,TRBJ1-4,TGTGCCACCAGCAGAGATTATGATGAGAGTGAAAAACTGTTTTTT,CATSRDYDESEKLFF
TRBV12-3/TRBV12-4,18,TRBD1,-,TRBJ1-2,TGTGCCAGCAGTTTAGCGGGGACAGACCATTCCCTCATCTATGGCTACACCTTC,CASSLAGTDHSLIYGYTF
TRBV28,14,-,few,TRBJ1-5,TGTGCCAGCACCATTCCCACAGGACGTGAGGCCCAGCATTTT,CASTIPTGREAQHF
TRBV29-1,14,TRBD2,-,TRBJ2-2,TGCAGCGTGATACTAGCGGCCGTGCGGGGGGAGCTGTTTTTT,CSVILAAVRGELFF
TRBV27,11,-,few,TRBJ2-7,TGTGCCAGCAGGGACGGATACGAGCAGTACTTC,CASRDGYEQYF
TRBV27,15,-,few,TRBJ2-7,TGTGCCAGCAGTTTTTCTGCAGGGTGGAACTACGAGCAGTACTTC,CASSFSAGWNYEQYF
TRBV24-1,14,-,-,TRBJ2-3,TGTGCCACCAGTGACCACCGGCAGGGGGGTACGCAGTATTTT,CATSDHRQGGTQYF
TRBV10-3,11,-,-,TRBJ2-3,TGTGCCATCAGTGAGAACGCACCGCAGTATTTT,CAISENAPQYF
TRBV20-1,15,TRBD1,few,TRBJ2-3,TGCAGTGCGATAACCCGGGACAGGGGTTCAGATACGCAGTATTTT,CSAITRDRGSDTQYF
TRBV20-1,15,-,-,TRBJ2-1,TGCAGTGCAACGCCCCGGGGACTTCCCGACAATGAGCAGTTCTTC,CSATPRGLPDNEQFF
TRBV29-1,11,-,-,TRBJ2-1,TGCAGCGTAGCGTTGTGGAATGAGCAGTTCTTC,CSVALWNEQFF
TRBV29-1,11,-,-,TRBJ2-1,TGCAGCGGAAGGGGTGGGGTTGAGCAGTTCTTC,CSGRGGVEQFF
TRBV29-1,16,-,few,TRBJ2-3,TGCAGCGTTGAAGGTGCGAAGGGGGGTGGCACAGATACGCAGTATTTT,CSVEGAKGGGTDTQYF
TRBV2,12,-,few,TRBJ1-4,TGTGCCAGCAGTGTAGCGGATGAAAAACTGTTTTTT,CASSVADEKLFF
TRBV27,17,-,-,TRBJ2-1,TGTGCCAGCACGGTAAAACTACTAGCACACAGCTACAATGAGCAGTTCTTC,CASTVKLLAHSYNEQFF
TRBV6-5,13,-,-,TRBJ2-7,TGTGCCAGCAGTATAAGTTTTACCTACGAGCAGTACTTC,CASSISFTYEQYF
TRBV9,16,-,-,TRBJ2-5,TGTGCCAGCAGTTTCTCTGGGGTGGGGTACCAAGAGACCCAGTACTTC,CASSFSGVGYQETQYF
TRBV5-1,15,-,few,TRBJ2-5,TGCGCCAGCAGCTCCTATGGGGGGATCGAGGAGACCCAGTACTTC,CASSSYGGIEETQYF
TRBV19,14,TRBD2,-,TRBJ2-1,TGTGCCAGTAGTATGGCGGGGGGTTACAATGAGCAGTTCTTC,CASSMAGGYNEQFF